This is a list of T cell receptor beta chains from one sample in a study of cytomegalovirus exposure and HLA in healthy donors. TCRdb's copy holds only in-frame clones and misses some; the assay was immunoSEQ multiplex PCR. The sample includes 130,000 or so clones, approximately 80% of them seen just once. The sequenced sample was PBMCs. These TCRs come from a woman in her late teens or twenties in good health and CMV-seronegative. Both conserved end residues are part of each CDR3. The D gene is left open where the match is weak. Rows may omit the clone size; those that give it use once, few, many or a size class.

cdr3_length	v_call	d_call	j_call	clone_size	cdr3_nt	cdr3_aa
14	TRBV7-2	.	TRBJ2-7	.	TGTGCCAGCAGCTCCCGGACTGGGGGGTACGAGCAGTACTTC	CASSSRTGGYEQYF
11	TRBV2	.	TRBJ2-3	.	TGTGCCAGCAGTTACACAGATACGCAGTATTTT	CASSYTDTQYF
15	TRBV30	TRBD1	TRBJ1-5	.	TGTGCCTGGAGCCGCACAGGGGTTAGCAATCAGCCCCAGCATTTT	CAWSRTGVSNQPQHF
11	TRBV28	.	TRBJ1-1	.	TGTGCCAGCAGTCCGGGGAGAGAGGCTTTCTTT	CASSPGREAFF
17	TRBV5-1	TRBD2	TRBJ2-7	few	TGCGCCAGCAGCTTTCTTAGCGGGAGGACGACCTCCTACGAGCAGTACTTC	CASSFLSGRTTSYEQYF
15	TRBV7-3	TRBD1	TRBJ1-2	.	TGTGCCAGCAGCCCAAGGGGACAGGGGGCGGGTGGCTACACCTTC	CASSPRGQGAGGYTF
14	TRBV5-1	TRBD1	TRBJ1-2	.	TGCGCCAGCAGCTCTACAGGGGAGGATCATGGCTACACCTTC	CASSSTGEDHGYTF
14	TRBV6-4	.	TRBJ1-2	.	TGTGCCAGCGCCCCAGGCCAGGGTAACTATGGCTACACCTTC	CASAPGQGNYGYTF
14	TRBV19	.	TRBJ1-2	.	TGTGCCAGTAGTATACAGAGCCAATCGGGTGGCTACACCTTC	CASSIQSQSGGYTF
15	TRBV4-3	.	TRBJ1-5	.	TGCGCCAGCAGCCAAGATATCTCCGGGAATCAGCCCCAGCATTTT	CASSQDISGNQPQHF
17	TRBV5-4	TRBD1	TRBJ1-4	once	TGTGCCAGCAGCTTGGGGACAGGGGGGTTGCTTGATGAAAAACTGTTTTTT	CASSLGTGGLLDEKLFF
17	TRBV5-1	TRBD2	TRBJ2-3	.	TGCGCCAGCACTCTAGCGGGAGCATACCAGATTACAGATACGCAGTATTTT	CASTLAGAYQITDTQYF
12	TRBV29-1	.	TRBJ2-7	.	TGCAGCGTTGGGTACGGGAACTACGAGCAGTACTTC	CSVGYGNYEQYF
15	TRBV6-5	.	TRBJ2-5	.	TGTGCCAGCAGTCCGAGCGGTTGGGTGGGGGAGACCCAGTACTTC	CASSPSGWVGETQYF
16	TRBV4-3	.	TRBJ1-4	.	TGCGCCAGCAGCCAAGATCGGGAACAGGGCTGTGAAAAACTGTTTTTT	CASSQDREQGCEKLFF
17	TRBV5-1	.	TRBJ2-3	.	TGCGCCAGCAGCTTGGCCGAATGGACTATCGACACAGATACGCAGTATTTT	CASSLAEWTIDTDTQYF
13	TRBV11-2	.	TRBJ1-1	few	TGTGCCAGCAGCTTAGATCGACACCGTGAAGCTTTCTTT	CASSLDRHREAFF
18	TRBV4-1	TRBD2	TRBJ2-7	.	TGCGCCAGCAGCCAAGCCTTGGGGGCTAGCGGGGCCTCCTACGAGCAGTACTTC	CASSQALGASGASYEQYF
15	TRBV9	TRBD2	TRBJ2-7	few	TGTGCCAGCAGCCGCACCCCGACTAGCGGGGACGAGCAGTACTTC	CASSRTPTSGDEQYF
15	TRBV5-6	TRBD1	TRBJ1-2	.	TGTGCCAGCAGCTTTAAGGACAGGGACGCCTATGGCTACACCTTC	CASSFKDRDAYGYTF
18	TRBV15	TRBD2	TRBJ2-7	.	TGTGCCACCAGCAGAGACCCGGACGGGATCGGGAGGTTCTACGAGCAGTACTTC	CATSRDPDGIGRFYEQYF
13	TRBV27	.	TRBJ2-7	.	TGTGCCAGCAGTTCATCCGGGAGCTACGAGCAGTACTTC	CASSSSGSYEQYF
16	TRBV5-1	.	TRBJ1-3	.	TGCGCCAGCAGCTTGGCTGGCAGGGTTCCTGGAAACACCATATATTTT	CASSLAGRVPGNTIYF
13	TRBV19	.	TRBJ2-5	.	TGTGCCAGTAGCCCTCAGGGGGGAGAGACCCAGTACTTC	CASSPQGGETQYF
16	TRBV4-1	TRBD1	TRBJ1-2	.	TGCGCCAGCAGCCAAGCAGGACAGGGGAGTATCTATGGCTACACCTTC	CASSQAGQGSIYGYTF
14	TRBV19	TRBD1	TRBJ1-1	few	TGTGCCAGTAGTCTCCAGGGGGCGAACACTGAAGCTTTCTTT	CASSLQGANTEAFF
12	TRBV2	.	TRBJ1-1	.	TGTGCCAGCATACAGGATGGAACTGAAGCTTTCTTT	CASIQDGTEAFF
16	TRBV5-1	TRBD1	TRBJ1-5	.	TGCGCCAGCAGCTTGGGGGGCGGGACAGGCAATCAGCCCCAGCATTTT	CASSLGGGTGNQPQHF
15	TRBV10-1	.	TRBJ2-7	.	TGCGCCAGCAGTGAGGGGAAGGCTAGCGTCGACGAGCAGTACTTC	CASSEGKASVDEQYF
17	TRBV15	TRBD2	TRBJ2-4	.	TGTGCCACCAGCCCTAGGACTAGCGGGAGTGTCAAAAACATTCAGTACTTC	CATSPRTSGSVKNIQYF
13	TRBV15	.	TRBJ1-1	few	TGTGCCACCAGCAGAGATCCCCTCACTGAAGCTTTCTTT	CATSRDPLTEAFF
13	TRBV6-5	TRBD1	TRBJ2-5	.	TGTGCCAGCAGAGCGGACAGGGGTAGCAAGCAGTACTTC	CASRADRGSKQYF
17	TRBV19	TRBD2	TRBJ2-1	.	TGTGCCAGTATCCCTAGCGGGGGGCCTTACTCCTACAATGAGCAGTTCTTC	CASIPSGGPYSYNEQFF
15	TRBV7-9	.	TRBJ2-7	.	TGTGCCAGCAGCTTAGTCGGACAGGGAGGGTACGAGCAGTACTTC	CASSLVGQGGYEQYF
14	TRBV5-1	TRBD1	TRBJ2-7	.	TGCGCCAGCAGCTTGGGGGACAGGGCACCCGAGCAGTACTTC	CASSLGDRAPEQYF
13	TRBV7-2	.	TRBJ1-2	once	TGTGCCAGCAGCTCAGTCAATGATTATGGCTACACCTTC	CASSSVNDYGYTF
13	TRBV19	TRBD1	TRBJ1-1	.	TGTGCCAGTAGTCCCACAGGGGGGACTGAAGCTTTCTTT	CASSPTGGTEAFF
13	TRBV7-3	.	TRBJ1-2	.	TGTGCCAGCAGCTTAAAACCCGAGTATGGCTACACCTTC	CASSLKPEYGYTF
12	TRBV7-2	.	TRBJ2-7	.	TGTGCCAGCAGCGCTACAGGGTTCGAGCAGTACTTC	CASSATGFEQYF
17	TRBV11-2	TRBD1	TRBJ1-4	.	TGTGCCAGCAGCGGCTGGACAGGGGGGTTTGCTAATGAAAAACTGTTTTTT	CASSGWTGGFANEKLFF
15	TRBV11-2	TRBD2	TRBJ2-2	few	TGTGCCAGCAGCCTGAGCGGGAGAGCCGCCGGGGAGCTGTTTTTT	CASSLSGRAAGELFF
15	TRBV28	TRBD1	TRBJ1-2	.	TGTGCCAGCAGCAATCTGGACAGGGCTGGCTATGGCTACACCTTC	CASSNLDRAGYGYTF
15	TRBV6-5	.	TRBJ2-3	.	TGTGCCAGCAGTCAATCGCGGTCTAGCACAGATACGCAGTATTTT	CASSQSRSSTDTQYF
15	TRBV30	.	TRBJ2-3	.	TGTGCCTGGAGTGCTCTGGGGGGTGGCGCAGATACGCAGTATTTT	CAWSALGGGADTQYF
14	TRBV28	.	TRBJ2-3	.	TGTGCCAGCAGTTTCGGCGGTTCGGGAGATACGCAGTATTTT	CASSFGGSGDTQYF
14	TRBV9	.	TRBJ1-5	once	TGTGCCAGCAGCGTAGATGTCTACAATCAGCCCCAGCATTTT	CASSVDVYNQPQHF
16	TRBV2	TRBD2	TRBJ2-3	.	TGTGCCAGCCAGAAGGAGCGGGGCCCCCTCACAGATACGCAGTATTTT	CASQKERGPLTDTQYF
16	TRBV5-1	.	TRBJ1-1	.	TGCGCCAGCAGCGCATCAGGTTCCCTCTTAAACACTGAAGCTTTCTTT	CASSASGSLLNTEAFF
14	TRBV29-1	.	TRBJ1-1	once	TGCAGCGTCTCTGGACAGCATAAAGAGGGTGAAGCTTTCTTT	CSVSGQHKEGEAFF
13	TRBV5-6	.	TRBJ1-5	.	TGTGCCAGCAGCCGCGATCTCGATCAGCCCCAGCATTTT	CASSRDLDQPQHF
15	TRBV6-5	.	TRBJ2-3	.	TGTGCCAGCAGGCGGCAGGGGGGCCCGACAGATACGCAGTATTTT	CASRRQGGPTDTQYF
14	TRBV15	.	TRBJ1-5	.	TGTGCCACCAGCAGAGATATGTACAATCAGCCCCAGCATTTT	CATSRDMYNQPQHF
13	TRBV18	TRBD1	TRBJ2-1	.	TGTGCCAGCTCACCACCGTTGACAGGGGATCAGTTCTTC	CASSPPLTGDQFF
16	TRBV5-6	TRBD2	TRBJ2-1	.	TGTGCCAGCAGCTTGGTGGTAGCGGGCCTTTACAATGAGCAGTTCTTC	CASSLVVAGLYNEQFF
14	TRBV7-2	.	TRBJ2-7	once	TGTGCCAGCAGCTTAGATTGGAGCTCCTACGAGCAGTACTTC	CASSLDWSSYEQYF